The clone carrying this T cell receptor (beta chain) appeared many times. A single record per CDR3 protein comes from TCRdb applying MiXCR to the 5' RACE reads. The sample lists some 39,000 distinct CDR3 sequences; roughly 11% were seen once. The data are from a study of CD8 T cells in ankylosing spondylitis. The CDR3 totals 13 residues. Germline assignment: CDR1 LNHDA and CDR2 SQIVND (reference sequence). Trimming pared 0 bases from V and 5 bases from J, leaving 5 bases between. What was sequenced was synovial fluid, either unsorted or a sorted T cell fraction (not recorded which). The rearrangement joins TRBV19 to TRBJ2-1; D call uncertain. This TCR came from a male donor with ankylosing spondylitis. The CDR3 DNA follows: TGTGCCAGTAGTATAGATACCAACAATGAGCAGTTCTTC. This translates into CASSIDTNNEQFF.